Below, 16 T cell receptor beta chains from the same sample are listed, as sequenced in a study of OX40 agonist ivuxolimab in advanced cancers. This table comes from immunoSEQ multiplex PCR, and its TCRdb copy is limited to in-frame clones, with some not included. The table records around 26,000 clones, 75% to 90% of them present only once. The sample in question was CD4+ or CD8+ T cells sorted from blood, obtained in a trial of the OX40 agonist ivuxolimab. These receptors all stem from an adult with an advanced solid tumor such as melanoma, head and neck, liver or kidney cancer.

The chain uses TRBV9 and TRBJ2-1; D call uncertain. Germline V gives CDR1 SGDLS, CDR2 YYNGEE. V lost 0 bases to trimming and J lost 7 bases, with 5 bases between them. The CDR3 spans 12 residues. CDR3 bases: TGTGCCAGCAGCGTAGACAGTAATGAGCAGTTCTTC. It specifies CASSVDSNEQFF.

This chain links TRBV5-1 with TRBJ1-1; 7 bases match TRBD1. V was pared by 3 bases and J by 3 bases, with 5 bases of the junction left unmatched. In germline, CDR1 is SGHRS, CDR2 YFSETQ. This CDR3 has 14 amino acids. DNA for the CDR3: TGCGCCAGCAGCTCCTGGACAGGCGACACTGAAGCTTTCTTT. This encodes CASSSWTGDTEAFF.

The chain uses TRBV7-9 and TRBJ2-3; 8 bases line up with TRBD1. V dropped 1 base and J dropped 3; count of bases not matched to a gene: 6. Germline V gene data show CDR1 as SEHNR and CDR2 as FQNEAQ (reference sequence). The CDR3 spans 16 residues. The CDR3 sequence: CASSLGQGAMTDTQYF. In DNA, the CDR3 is TGTGCCAGCAGCTTAGGGCAGGGGGCAATGACAGATACGCAGTATTTT. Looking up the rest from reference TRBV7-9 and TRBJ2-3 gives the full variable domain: DTGVSQNPRHKITKRGQNVTFRCDPISEHNRLYWYRQTLGQGPEFLTYFQNEAQLEKSRLLSDRFSAERPKGSFSTLEIQRTEQGDSAMYLCASSLGQGAMTDTQYFGPGTRLTVL.

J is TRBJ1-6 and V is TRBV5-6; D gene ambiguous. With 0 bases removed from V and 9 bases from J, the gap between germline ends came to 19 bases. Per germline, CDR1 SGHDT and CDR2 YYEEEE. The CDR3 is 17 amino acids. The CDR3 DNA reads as TGTGCCAGCAGCTTGGTCTCCCACGGACGGCCTCGTTCACCCCTCCACTTT. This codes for CASSLVSHGRPRSPLHF.

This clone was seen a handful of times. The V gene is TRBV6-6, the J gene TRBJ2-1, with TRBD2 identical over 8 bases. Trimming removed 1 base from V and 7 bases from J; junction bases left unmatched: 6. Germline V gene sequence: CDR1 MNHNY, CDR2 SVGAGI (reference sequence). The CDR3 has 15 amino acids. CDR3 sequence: CASSYLAGSGNEQFF. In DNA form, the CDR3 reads TGTGCCAGCAGTTACTTAGCGGGATCTGGTAATGAGCAGTTCTTC.

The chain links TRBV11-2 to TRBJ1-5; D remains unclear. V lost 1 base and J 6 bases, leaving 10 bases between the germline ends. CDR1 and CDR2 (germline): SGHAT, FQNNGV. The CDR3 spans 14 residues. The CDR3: CASSLAPWGQPQHF. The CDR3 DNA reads TGTGCCAGCAGCTTAGCCCCTTGGGGTCAGCCCCAGCATTTT.

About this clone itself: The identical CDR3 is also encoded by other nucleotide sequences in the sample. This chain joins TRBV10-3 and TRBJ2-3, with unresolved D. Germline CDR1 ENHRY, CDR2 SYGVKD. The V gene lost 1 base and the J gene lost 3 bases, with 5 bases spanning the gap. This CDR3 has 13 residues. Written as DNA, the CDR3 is TGTGCCATCAGTGAGTTCGCAACAGATACGCAGTATTTT. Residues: CAISEFATDTQYF.

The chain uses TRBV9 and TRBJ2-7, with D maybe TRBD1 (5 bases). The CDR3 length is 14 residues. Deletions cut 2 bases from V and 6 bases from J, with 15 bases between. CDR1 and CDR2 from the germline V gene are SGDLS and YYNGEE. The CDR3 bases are TGTGCCAGCAGCGTTATGGACACAACGGGCGAGCAGTACTTC. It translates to CASSVMDTTGEQYF.

CDR3 DNA sequence: TGTGCCAGTAGTGCGACTAGCGGGCCCATCACCGGGGAGCTGTTTTTT. Its protein product is CASSATSGPITGELFF. The chain uses TRBV19 and TRBJ2-2, with 10 bases identical to TRBD2. Trimming at V came to 5 bases and at J to 4 bases, leaving 7 bases not matched to a gene. Looked up from germline, CDR1 is LNHDA and CDR2 is SQIVND (reference sequence). The CDR3 sequence is 16 residues long.

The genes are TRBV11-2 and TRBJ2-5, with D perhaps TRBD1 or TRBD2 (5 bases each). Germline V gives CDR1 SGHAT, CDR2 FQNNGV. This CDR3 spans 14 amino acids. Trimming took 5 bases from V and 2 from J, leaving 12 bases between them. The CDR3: CASSPRDGQETQYF. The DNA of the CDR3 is TGTGCCAGCAGCCCCCGGGACGGTCAAGAGACCCAGTACTTC.

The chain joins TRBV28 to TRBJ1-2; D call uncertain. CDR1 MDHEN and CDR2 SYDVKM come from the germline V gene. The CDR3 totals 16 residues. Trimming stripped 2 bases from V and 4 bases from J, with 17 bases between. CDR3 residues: CASSLGRWTDFYGYTF. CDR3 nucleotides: TGTGCCAGCAGTTTAGGACGGTGGACCGATTTCTATGGCTACACCTTC.

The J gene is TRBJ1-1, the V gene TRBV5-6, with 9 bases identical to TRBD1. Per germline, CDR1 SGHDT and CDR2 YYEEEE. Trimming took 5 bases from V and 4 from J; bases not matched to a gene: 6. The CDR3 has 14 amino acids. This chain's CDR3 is CASSPDRGFTEAFF. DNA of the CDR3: TGTGCCAGCAGTCCCGACAGGGGGTTCACTGAAGCTTTCTTT.

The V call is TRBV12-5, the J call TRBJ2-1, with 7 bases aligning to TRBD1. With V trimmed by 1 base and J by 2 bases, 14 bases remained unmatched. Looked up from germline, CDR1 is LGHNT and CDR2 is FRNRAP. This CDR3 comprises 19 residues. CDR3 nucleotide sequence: TGTGCTAGTGGTTTGGCTAGTCTCGCAAGGACAGGAGCCTACAATGAGCAGTTCTTC. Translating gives CASGLASLARTGAYNEQFF.

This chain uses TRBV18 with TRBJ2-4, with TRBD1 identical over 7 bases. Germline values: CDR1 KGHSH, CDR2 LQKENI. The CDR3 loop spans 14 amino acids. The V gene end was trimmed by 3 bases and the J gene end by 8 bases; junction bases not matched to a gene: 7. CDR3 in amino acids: CASSPLTGVDIQYF. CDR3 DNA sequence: TGTGCCAGCTCACCGTTAACAGGGGTGGACATTCAGTACTTC.

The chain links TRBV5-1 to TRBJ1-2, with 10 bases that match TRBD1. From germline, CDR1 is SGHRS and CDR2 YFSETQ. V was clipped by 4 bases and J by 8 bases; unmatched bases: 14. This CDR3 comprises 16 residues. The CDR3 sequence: CASSPAEGQGWRGYTF. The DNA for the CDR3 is TGCGCCAGCAGCCCCGCCGAGGGACAGGGGTGGAGAGGCTACACCTTC. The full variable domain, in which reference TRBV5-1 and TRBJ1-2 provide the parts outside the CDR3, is KAGVTQTPRYLIKTRGQQVTLSCSPISGHRSVSWYQQTPGQGLQFLFEYFSETQRNKGNFPGRFSGRQFSNSRSEMNVSTLELGDSALYLCASSPAEGQGWRGYTFGSGTRLTVV.

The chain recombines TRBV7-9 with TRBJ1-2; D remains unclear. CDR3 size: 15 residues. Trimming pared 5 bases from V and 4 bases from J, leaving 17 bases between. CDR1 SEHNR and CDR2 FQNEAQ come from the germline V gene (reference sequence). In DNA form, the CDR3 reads TGTGCCAGCAGCGCCGGGGTAAACCTTGTCTATGGCTACACCTTC. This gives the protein CASSAGVNLVYGYTF.